These T cell receptor beta chains were read from a single sample in a study of PD-1 blockade in classical Hodgkin lymphoma. Repertoires were generated with immunoSEQ multiplex PCR, while TCRdb's copy carries only in-frame clones and drops some. The sample lists 50,000 to 75,000 clones; around nine tenths were seen once. Sequencing was performed on peripheral blood mononuclear cells (PBMCs), taken before the second cycle of nivolumab. The receptors derive from a human donor with classical Hodgkin lymphoma. The CDR3 runs from the conserved cysteine through the conserved F or W. A D gene is named only where the DNA matches it firmly. The size entry is marked missing in some rows and otherwise reads once, few, many or a size class.

>TRBJ1-4|TRBD1|.|TRBV5-1
CASSSQGTTNEKLFF
TGCGCCAGCAGCTCACAGGGGACCACTAATGAAAAACTGTTTTTT
>TRBJ2-5|.|.|TRBV5-1
CASSLHGAQETQYF
TGCGCCAGCAGCTTGCACGGGGCCCAAGAGACCCAGTACTTC
>TRBJ2-7|TRBD1|.|TRBV11-2
CASKLLRDRYYEQYF
TGTGCCAGCAAGCTTCTTCGGGACAGGTACTACGAGCAGTACTTC
>TRBJ2-7|.|.|TRBV6-5
CASSPSAVTYEQYF
TGTGCCAGCAGTCCGTCCGCAGTGACCTACGAGCAGTACTTC
>TRBJ2-1|.|.|TRBV5-1
CASSPDVTAYNEQFF
TGCGCCAGCAGCCCGGACGTAACCGCCTACAATGAGCAGTTCTTC
>TRBJ2-3|TRBD2|.|TRBV28
CASRTTGTSGGADTQYF
TGTGCCAGCAGGACAACCGGGACTAGCGGGGGGGCAGATACGCAGTATTTT
>TRBJ2-3|.|.|TRBV5-1
CASSTPILSSTDTQYF
TGCGCCAGCAGCACCCCTATACTATCTAGCACAGATACGCAGTATTTT
>TRBJ1-5|TRBD1|.|TRBV2
CASSLGQGGQPQHF
TGTGCCAGCAGCCTGGGACAGGGCGGTCAGCCCCAGCATTTT
>TRBJ1-6|TRBD1|.|TRBV5-1
CASSTDRVGSPLHF
TGCGCCAGCAGCACGGACAGGGTCGGTTCACCCCTCCACTTT
>TRBJ2-7|.|.|TRBV19
CASSPSGTPRGHYEQYF
TGTGCCAGTAGTCCCTCCGGGACACCCCGGGGTCACTACGAGCAGTACTTC
>TRBJ2-5|.|.|TRBV7-9
CASSLVYETQYF
TGTGCCAGCAGCTTAGTATACGAGACCCAGTACTTC
>TRBJ2-1|.|.|TRBV5-1
CASSLALGAGNEQFF
TGCGCCAGCAGCTTGGCCTTGGGCGCGGGAAATGAGCAGTTCTTC
>TRBJ1-4|.|.|TRBV19
CASTSGGRGPRKEKLFF
TGTGCCAGTACAAGTGGAGGCCGGGGACCTAGGAAGGAAAAACTGTTTTTT
>TRBJ1-6|.|.|TRBV6-6
CASSYEGSNSPLHF
TGTGCCAGCAGTTACGAGGGTAGTAATTCACCCCTCCACTTT
>TRBJ1-3|.|.|TRBV10-3
CAIRTRSGNTIYF
TGTGCCATCAGAACTCGCTCTGGAAACACCATATATTTT
>TRBJ2-5|TRBD1|.|TRBV5-1
CASSPTGEETQYF
TGCGCCAGCAGCCCAACAGGGGAAGAGACCCAGTACTTC
>TRBJ2-5|.|.|TRBV14
CASSQDLSSQETQYF
TGTGCCAGCAGCCAAGATTTGTCAAGCCAAGAGACCCAGTACTTC
>TRBJ2-1|TRBD1|.|TRBV5-1
CASSFSGTGGSNEQFF
TGCGCCAGCAGCTTCTCCGGGACAGGGGGTTCCAATGAGCAGTTCTTC
>TRBJ2-3|.|.|TRBV28
CASSLSGIGTDTQYF
TGTGCCAGCAGCCTTAGCGGTATTGGCACAGATACGCAGTATTTT
>TRBJ1-6|.|.|TRBV7-8
CASSFLRNSPLHF
TGTGCCAGCAGTTTCCTGAGAAATTCACCCCTCCACTTT
>TRBJ2-2|TRBD2|once|TRBV4-2
CASSQDYSGGAANTGELFF
TGTGCCAGCAGCCAAGATTATAGCGGGGGGGCCGCGAACACCGGGGAGCTGTTTTTT
>TRBJ1-2|.|few|TRBV28
CASSSRDRIYGYTF
TGTGCCAGCAGTTCAAGGGACCGGATCTATGGCTACACCTTC
>TRBJ2-7|TRBD1|.|TRBV5-1
CASSLAGTGEDEQYF
TGCGCCAGCAGCTTGGCCGGGACAGGGGAGGACGAGCAGTACTTC
>TRBJ2-7|.|.|TRBV6-5
CASTPTGIPYEQYF
TGTGCCAGCACTCCTACAGGGATTCCCTACGAGCAGTACTTC
>TRBJ2-3|TRBD1|.|TRBV20-1
CSATVQGWTYF
TGCAGTGCTACAGTACAGGGGTGGACGTATTTT
>TRBJ1-1|.|once|TRBV2
CASRAGPMNTEAFF
TGTGCCAGCAGGGCGGGACCTATGAACACTGAAGCTTTCTTT